This T cell receptor beta chain was sequenced in a study of T cell responses to AZD1222 COVID-19 vaccine. Whole-study findings and limits: Baseline serostatus was positive in only a handful of AZD1222 recipients. The peak T cell response came first, and repertoires were sampled only after it.

To note about this clone: Its antigen is unidentified. Other DNA sequences in this sample translate to the same CDR3.

The assay was immunoSEQ multiplex PCR, and TCRdb's table has in-frame clones only and misses some. Among approximately 100,000 clones listed, roughly 89% were seen once. Germline CDR1 is MRHNA and CDR2 is SNTAGT. This CDR3 spans 14 amino acids. With 2 bases removed from V and 1 base from J, the gap between germline ends came to 8 bases. The V call is TRBV6-4, the J call TRBJ1-1, with D perhaps TRBD1 (5 bases). The TCR sequence derives from an adult in good health. The material sequenced was peripheral blood, taken on day 0 of AZD1222 vaccination. CDR3 nucleotides: TGTGCCAGCAGTGACGGGGGTGAGAACACTGAAGCTTTCTTT. It specifies CASSDGGENTEAFF.